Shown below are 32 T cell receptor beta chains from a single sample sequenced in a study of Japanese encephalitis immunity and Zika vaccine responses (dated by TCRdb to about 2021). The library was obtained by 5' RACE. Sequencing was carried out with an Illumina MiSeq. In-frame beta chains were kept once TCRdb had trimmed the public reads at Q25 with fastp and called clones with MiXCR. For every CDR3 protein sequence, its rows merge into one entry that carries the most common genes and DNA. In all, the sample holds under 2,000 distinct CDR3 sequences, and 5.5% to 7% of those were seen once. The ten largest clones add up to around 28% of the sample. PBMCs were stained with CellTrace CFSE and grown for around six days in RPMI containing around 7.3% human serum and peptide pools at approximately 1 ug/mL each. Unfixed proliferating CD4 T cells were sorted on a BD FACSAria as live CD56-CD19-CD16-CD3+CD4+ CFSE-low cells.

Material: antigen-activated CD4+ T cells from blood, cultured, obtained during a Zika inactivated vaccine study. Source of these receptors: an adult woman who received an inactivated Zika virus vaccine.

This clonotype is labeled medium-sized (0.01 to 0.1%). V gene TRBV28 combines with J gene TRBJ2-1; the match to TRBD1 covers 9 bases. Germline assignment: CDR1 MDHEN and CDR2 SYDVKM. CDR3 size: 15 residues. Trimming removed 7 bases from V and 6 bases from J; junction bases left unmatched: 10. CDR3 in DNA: TGTGCCAGCACCCCGAACAGGGGGCTCTCCAATGAGCAGTTCTTC. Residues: CASTPNRGLSNEQFF.

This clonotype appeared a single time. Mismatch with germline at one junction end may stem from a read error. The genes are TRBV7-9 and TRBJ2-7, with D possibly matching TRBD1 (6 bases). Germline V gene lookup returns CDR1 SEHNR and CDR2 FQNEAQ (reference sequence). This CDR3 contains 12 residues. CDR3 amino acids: CARSITGSEQYF. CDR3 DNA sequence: TGTGCCCGCAGCATCACAGGGAGCGAGCAGTACTTC.

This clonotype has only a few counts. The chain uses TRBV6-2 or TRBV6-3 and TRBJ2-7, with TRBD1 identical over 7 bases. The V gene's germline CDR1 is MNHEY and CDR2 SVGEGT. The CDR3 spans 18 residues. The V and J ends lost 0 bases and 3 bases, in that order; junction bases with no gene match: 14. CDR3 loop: CASSYSTARSGTVYEQYF. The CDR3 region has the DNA TGTGCCAGCAGTTACTCGACGGCGCGGTCGGGGACAGTCTACGAGCAGTACTTC.

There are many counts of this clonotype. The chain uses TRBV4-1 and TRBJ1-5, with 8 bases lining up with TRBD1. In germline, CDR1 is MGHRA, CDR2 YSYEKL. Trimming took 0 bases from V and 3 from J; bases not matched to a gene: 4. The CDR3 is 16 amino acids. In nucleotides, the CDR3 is TGCGCCAGCAGCCAAGATAGGACAGGGACCAATCAGCCCCAGCATTTT. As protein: CASSQDRTGTNQPQHF.

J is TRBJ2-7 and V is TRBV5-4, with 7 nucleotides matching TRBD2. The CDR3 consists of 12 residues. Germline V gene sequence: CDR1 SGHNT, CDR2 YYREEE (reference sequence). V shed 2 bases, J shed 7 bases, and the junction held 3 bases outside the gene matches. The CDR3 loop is CASSLPAGEQYF. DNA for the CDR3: TGTGCCAGCAGCTTACCAGCGGGGGAGCAGTACTTC.

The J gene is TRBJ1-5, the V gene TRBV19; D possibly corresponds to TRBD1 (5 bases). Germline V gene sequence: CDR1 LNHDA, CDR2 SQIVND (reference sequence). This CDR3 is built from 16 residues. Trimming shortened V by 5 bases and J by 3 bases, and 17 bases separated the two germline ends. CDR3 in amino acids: CASSPPRGPDNQPQHF. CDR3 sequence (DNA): TGTGCCAGTAGTCCCCCCCGGGGCCCTGACAATCAGCCCCAGCATTTT.

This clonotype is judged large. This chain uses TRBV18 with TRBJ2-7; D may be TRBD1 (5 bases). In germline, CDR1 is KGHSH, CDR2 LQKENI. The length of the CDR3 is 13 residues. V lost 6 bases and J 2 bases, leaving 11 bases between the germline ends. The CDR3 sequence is CASSRDRTYEQYF. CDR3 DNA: TGTGCCAGCTCCCGAGACAGAACCTACGAGCAGTACTTC.

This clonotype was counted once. As DNA, the CDR3 is TGTGCCAGCAGCCAAGTTCAAATGGGGGATGAAAAACTGTTTTTT. Translating gives CASSQVQMGDEKLFF. The genes are TRBV3-1 and TRBJ1-4; maybe TRBD1 (5 bases). CDR1 is LGHDT and CDR2 is YNNKEL in the germline V gene (reference sequence). The CDR3 is 15 residues long. The V gene lost 1 base and the J gene lost 6 bases, with 12 bases spanning the gap.

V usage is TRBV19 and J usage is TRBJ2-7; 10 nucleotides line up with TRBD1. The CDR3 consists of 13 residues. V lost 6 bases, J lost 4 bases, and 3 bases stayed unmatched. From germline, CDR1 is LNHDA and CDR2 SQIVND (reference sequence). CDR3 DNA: TGTGCCAGTAGGGCGGACAGGGGGTACGAGCAGTACTTC. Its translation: CASRADRGYEQYF.

CDR3 nucleotides: TGTGCCAGCAGCTGGGGACTGGACTCCTACGAGCAGTACTTC. Protein: CASSWGLDSYEQYF. The chain has TRBV5-6 and TRBJ2-7; a weak D match, TRBD2 (6 bases). This CDR3 spans 14 amino acids. CDR1 is SGHDT, CDR2 YYEEEE, per germline. The V end was cut by 3 bases, the J end by 0 bases, with 10 bases between.

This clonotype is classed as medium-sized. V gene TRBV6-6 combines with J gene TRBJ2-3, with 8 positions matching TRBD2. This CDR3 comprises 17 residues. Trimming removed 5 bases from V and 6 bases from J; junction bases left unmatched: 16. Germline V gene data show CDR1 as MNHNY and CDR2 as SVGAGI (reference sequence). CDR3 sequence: CASSLNLRGGPSDTQYF. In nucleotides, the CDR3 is TGTGCCAGCAGTCTAAACCTACGGGGGGGCCCCTCTGATACGCAGTATTTT.

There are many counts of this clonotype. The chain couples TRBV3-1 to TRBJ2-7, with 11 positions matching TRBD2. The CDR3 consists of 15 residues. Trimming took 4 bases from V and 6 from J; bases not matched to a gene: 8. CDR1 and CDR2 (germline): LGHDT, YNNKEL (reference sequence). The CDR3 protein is CASSPLAGAVGEQYF. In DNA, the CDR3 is TGTGCCAGCAGCCCACTAGCGGGGGCGGTGGGCGAGCAGTACTTC.

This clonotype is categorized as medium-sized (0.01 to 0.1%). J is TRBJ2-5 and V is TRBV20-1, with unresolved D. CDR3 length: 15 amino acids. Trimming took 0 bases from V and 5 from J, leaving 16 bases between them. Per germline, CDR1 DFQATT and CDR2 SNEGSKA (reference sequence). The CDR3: CSARDRVFSMETQYF. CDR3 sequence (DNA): TGCAGTGCTAGAGATCGGGTCTTCAGCATGGAGACCCAGTACTTC.

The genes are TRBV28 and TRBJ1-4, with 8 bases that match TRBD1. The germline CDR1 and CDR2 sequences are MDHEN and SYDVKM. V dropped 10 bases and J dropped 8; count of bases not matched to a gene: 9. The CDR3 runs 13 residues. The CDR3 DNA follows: TGTGCCACCCACTTACAGGGGGGAGAAAAACTGTTTTTT. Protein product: CATHLQGGEKLFF. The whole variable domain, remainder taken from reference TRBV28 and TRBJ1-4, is DVKVTQSSRYLVKRTGEKVFLECVQDMDHENMFWYRQDPGLGLRLIYFSYDVKMKEKGDIPEGYSVSREKKERFSLILESASTNQTSMYLCATHLQGGEKLFFGSGTQLSVL.

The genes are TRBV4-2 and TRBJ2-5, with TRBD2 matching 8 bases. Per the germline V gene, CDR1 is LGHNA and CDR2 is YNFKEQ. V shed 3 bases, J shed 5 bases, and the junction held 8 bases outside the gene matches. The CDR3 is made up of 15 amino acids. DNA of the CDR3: TGTGCCAGCAGCCAGCGAACGGGGGGGCTGGAGACCCAGTACTTC. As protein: CASSQRTGGLETQYF.

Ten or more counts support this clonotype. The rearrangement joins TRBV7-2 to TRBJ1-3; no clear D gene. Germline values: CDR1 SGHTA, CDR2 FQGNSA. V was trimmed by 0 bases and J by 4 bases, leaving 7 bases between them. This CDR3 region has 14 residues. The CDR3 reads CASSLALRGNTIYF. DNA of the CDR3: TGTGCCAGCAGCTTAGCGCTTCGAGGAAACACCATATATTTT.

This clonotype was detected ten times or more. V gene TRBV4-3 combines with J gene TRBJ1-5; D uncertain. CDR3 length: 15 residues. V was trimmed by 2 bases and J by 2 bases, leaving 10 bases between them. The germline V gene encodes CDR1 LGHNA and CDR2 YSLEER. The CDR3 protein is CASSQSPDGNQPQHF. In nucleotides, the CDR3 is TGCGCCAGCAGCCAATCCCCGGATGGCAATCAGCCCCAGCATTTT.

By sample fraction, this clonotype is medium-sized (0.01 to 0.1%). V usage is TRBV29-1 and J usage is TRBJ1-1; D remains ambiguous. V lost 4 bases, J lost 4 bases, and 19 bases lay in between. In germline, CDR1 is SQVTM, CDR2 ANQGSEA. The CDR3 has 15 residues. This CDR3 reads CSVVPTGPRGTEAFF. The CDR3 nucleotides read TGCAGCGTTGTGCCGACCGGGCCTCGAGGCACTGAAGCTTTCTTT.

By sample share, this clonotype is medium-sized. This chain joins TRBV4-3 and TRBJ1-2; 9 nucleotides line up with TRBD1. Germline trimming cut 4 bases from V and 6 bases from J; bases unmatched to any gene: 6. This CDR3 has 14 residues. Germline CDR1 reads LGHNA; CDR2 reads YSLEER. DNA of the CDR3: TGCGCCAGCAGCCTTGGACAGGGGATTGATGGCTACACCTTC. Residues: CASSLGQGIDGYTF.

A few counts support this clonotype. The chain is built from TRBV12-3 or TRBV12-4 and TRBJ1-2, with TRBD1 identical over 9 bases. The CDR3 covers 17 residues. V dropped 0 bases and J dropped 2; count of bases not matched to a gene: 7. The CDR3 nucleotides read TGTGCCAGCAGTTTAGCCGGGACAGGGTCCTTAAACTATGGCTACACCTTC. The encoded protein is CASSLAGTGSLNYGYTF.

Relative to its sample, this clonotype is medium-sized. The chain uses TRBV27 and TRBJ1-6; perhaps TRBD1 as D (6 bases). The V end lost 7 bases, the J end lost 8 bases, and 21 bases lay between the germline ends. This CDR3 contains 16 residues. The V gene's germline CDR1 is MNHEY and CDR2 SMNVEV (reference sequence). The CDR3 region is CASTNLRDIFYSPLHF. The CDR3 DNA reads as TGTGCCAGCACCAACCTCCGGGACATCTTTTATTCACCCCTCCACTTT.

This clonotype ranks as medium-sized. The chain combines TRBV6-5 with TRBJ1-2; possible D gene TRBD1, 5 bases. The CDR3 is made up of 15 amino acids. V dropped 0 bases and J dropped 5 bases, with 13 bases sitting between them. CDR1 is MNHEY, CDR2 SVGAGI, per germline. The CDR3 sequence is CASSYSPGWGYGYTF. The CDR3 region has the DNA TGTGCCAGCAGTTACTCCCCCGGGTGGGGGTATGGCTACACCTTC.

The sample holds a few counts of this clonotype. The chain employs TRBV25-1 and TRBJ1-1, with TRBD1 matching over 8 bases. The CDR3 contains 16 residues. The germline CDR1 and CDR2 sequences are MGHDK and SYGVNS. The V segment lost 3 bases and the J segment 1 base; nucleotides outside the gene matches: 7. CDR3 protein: CASSDPNRGKNTEAFF. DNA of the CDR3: TGTGCCAGCAGTGATCCCAACAGGGGGAAGAACACTGAAGCTTTCTTT.

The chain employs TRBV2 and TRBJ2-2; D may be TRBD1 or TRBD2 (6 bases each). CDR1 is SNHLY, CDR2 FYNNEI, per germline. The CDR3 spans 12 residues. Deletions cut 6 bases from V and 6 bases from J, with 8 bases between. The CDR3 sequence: CASRRGAGELFF. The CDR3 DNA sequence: TGTGCCAGCAGGAGGGGGGCCGGGGAGCTGTTTTTT.

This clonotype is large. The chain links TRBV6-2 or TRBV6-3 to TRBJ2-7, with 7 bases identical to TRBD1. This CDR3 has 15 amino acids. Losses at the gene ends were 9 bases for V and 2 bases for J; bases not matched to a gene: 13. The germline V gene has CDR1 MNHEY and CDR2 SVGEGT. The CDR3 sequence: CASRIFRDRPYEQYF. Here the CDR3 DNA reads TGTGCCAGTAGAATCTTCCGGGACAGACCCTACGAGCAGTACTTC.

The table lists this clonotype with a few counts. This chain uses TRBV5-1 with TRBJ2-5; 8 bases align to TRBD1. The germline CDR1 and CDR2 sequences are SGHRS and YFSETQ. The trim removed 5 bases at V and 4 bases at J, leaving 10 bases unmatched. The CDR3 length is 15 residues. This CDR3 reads CASSMGTGAGETQYF. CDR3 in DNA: TGCGCCAGCAGTATGGGGACAGGAGCGGGAGAGACCCAGTACTTC.

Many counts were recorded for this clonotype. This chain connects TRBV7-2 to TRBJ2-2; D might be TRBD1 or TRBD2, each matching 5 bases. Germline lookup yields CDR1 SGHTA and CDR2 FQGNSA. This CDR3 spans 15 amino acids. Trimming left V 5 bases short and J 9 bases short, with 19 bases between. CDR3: CASSPRIGTIRELFF. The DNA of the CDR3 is TGTGCCAGCAGCCCCCGGATAGGGACCATCCGGGAGCTGTTTTTT.

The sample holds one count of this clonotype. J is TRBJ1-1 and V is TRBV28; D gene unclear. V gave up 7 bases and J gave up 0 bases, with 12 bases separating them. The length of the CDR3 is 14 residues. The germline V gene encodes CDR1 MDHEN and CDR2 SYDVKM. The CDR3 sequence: CASIPGPMNTEAFF. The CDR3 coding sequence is TGTGCCAGCATCCCCGGACCGATGAACACTGAAGCTTTCTTT.

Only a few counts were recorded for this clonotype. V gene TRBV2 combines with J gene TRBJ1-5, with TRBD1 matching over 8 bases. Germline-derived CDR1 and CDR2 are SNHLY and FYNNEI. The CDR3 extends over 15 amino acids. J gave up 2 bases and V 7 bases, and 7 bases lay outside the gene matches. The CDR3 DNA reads TGTGCCAGCAACCTGGACAGGGTTGGCAATCAGCCCCAGCATTTT. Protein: CASNLDRVGNQPQHF.

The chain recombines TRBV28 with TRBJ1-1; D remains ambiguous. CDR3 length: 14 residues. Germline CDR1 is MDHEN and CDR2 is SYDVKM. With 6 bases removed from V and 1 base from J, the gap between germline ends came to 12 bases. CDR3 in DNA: TGTGCCAGCAGCTACGCTACAGCGAACACTGAAGCTTTCTTT. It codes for CASSYATANTEAFF.

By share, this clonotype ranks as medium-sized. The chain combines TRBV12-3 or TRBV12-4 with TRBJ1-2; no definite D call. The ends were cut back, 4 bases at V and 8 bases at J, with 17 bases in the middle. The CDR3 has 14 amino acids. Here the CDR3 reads CASSSLGGRQGYTF. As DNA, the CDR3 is TGTGCCAGCAGTTCCCTTGGAGGGCGGCAGGGCTACACCTTC.

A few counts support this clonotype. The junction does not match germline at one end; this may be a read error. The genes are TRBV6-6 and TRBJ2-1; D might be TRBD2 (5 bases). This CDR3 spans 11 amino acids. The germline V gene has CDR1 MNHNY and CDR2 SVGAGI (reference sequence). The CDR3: CASSSRDRCIF. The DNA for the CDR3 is TGTGCCAGCAGTTCCCGGGATCGGTGCATCTTC.